Each of the 22 T cell receptor beta chains below was sequenced from the same sample in a study of shared clonotypes between healthy human individuals. Clones were sequenced by immunoSEQ multiplex PCR, and TCRdb holds only the in-frame ones, with some missing. Here the sample spans around 2.5 million clones, approximately 93% being singletons. The sequenced material came from naive CD4+ T cells from PBMCs. Specified subset: CD45RA+ positively selected. The receptors were sampled from a man aged 18 to 29 in good health. Some clones in this sample may be carry-over from other donors' samples.

The chain links TRBV5-6 to TRBJ2-4, with TRBD1 matching over 12 bases. CDR3 size: 15 residues. Germline V gene data show CDR1 as SGHDT and CDR2 as YYEEEE. Unmatched junction bases numbered 4, after V lost 4 bases and J lost 5 bases. As DNA, the CDR3 is TGTGCCAGCAGCATTTGGGACAGGGGGCAAAACATTCAGTACTTC. Protein: CASSIWDRGQNIQYF.

The chain combines TRBV28 with TRBJ1-5; 9 bases are a match to TRBD1. The V and J ends lost 4 bases and 0 bases, in that order; junction bases with no gene match: 16. Germline lookup yields CDR1 MDHEN and CDR2 SYDVKM. The CDR3 is made up of 20 amino acids. In DNA form, the CDR3 reads TGTGCCAGCAGTTCGGGACAGGGAGGGGTATCCACATATAGCAATCAGCCCCAGCATTTT. Translation: CASSSGQGGVSTYSNQPQHF.

DNA for the CDR3: TGTGCCAGCAGCCGCGACAGGGAGAACACCGGGGAGCTGTTTTTT. It yields the protein CASSRDRENTGELFF. The rearrangement uses TRBV9 and TRBJ2-2; 7 bases agree with TRBD1. Germline CDR1 reads SGDLS; CDR2 reads YYNGEE. The V segment lost 4 bases and the J segment 1 base; nucleotides outside the gene matches: 4. The CDR3 consists of 15 residues.

The CDR3 coding sequence is TGTGCCAGCTCCTCGACAGGGGGCGACACCGGGGAGCTGTTTTTT. This codes for CASSSTGGDTGELFF. The V call is TRBV18, the J call TRBJ2-2; 10 bases are a match to TRBD1. Unmatched junction bases numbered 4, after V lost 6 bases and J lost 3 bases. The CDR3 totals 15 residues. Germline V gives CDR1 KGHSH, CDR2 LQKENI.

The chain employs TRBV30 and TRBJ2-5; D gene unclear. Germline CDR1 reads GTSNPN; CDR2 reads SVGIG (reference sequence). This CDR3 spans 13 amino acids. Between the trimmed V and J ends, which lost 0 bases and 2 bases, there was a span of 7 bases. CDR3 protein: CAWSVALQETQYF. The DNA for the CDR3 is TGTGCCTGGAGTGTAGCTCTTCAAGAGACCCAGTACTTC.

The chain joins TRBV6-1 to TRBJ2-5; 10 nucleotides align to TRBD2. The V segment lost 1 base and the J segment 1 base; nucleotides outside the gene matches: 6. The CDR3 covers 17 residues. CDR1 is MNHNS and CDR2 is SASEGT in the germline V gene. CDR3 in amino acids: CASSEGTSGIFQETQYF. CDR3 DNA sequence: TGTGCCAGCAGTGAAGGGACTAGCGGAATCTTCCAAGAGACCCAGTACTTC.

This rearrangement joins TRBV7-9 to TRBJ2-7; possibly TRBD1 for D (6 bases). Germline CDR1 reads SEHNR; CDR2 reads FQNEAQ (reference sequence). CDR3 length equals 14 residues. V shed 5 bases and J shed 4 bases, with 15 bases lying between them. This CDR3 is CASSTPTGFYEQYF. Written as DNA, the CDR3 is TGTGCCAGCAGCACCCCGACAGGTTTTTACGAGCAGTACTTC. The full variable domain, with the rest looked up from reference TRBV7-9 and TRBJ2-7, is DTGVSQNPRHKITKRGQNVTFRCDPISEHNRLYWYRQTLGQGPEFLTYFQNEAQLEKSRLLSDRFSAERPKGSFSTLEIQRTEQGDSAMYLCASSTPTGFYEQYFGPGTRLTVT.

Comment on this clone: The sample has other DNA sequences that encode this CDR3 too. The chain recombines TRBV2 with TRBJ1-1, with 7 bases that match TRBD1. V lost 9 bases, J lost 3 bases, and 4 bases stayed unmatched. Germline assignment: CDR1 SNHLY and CDR2 FYNNEI. This CDR3 spans 12 amino acids. CDR3 amino acids: CASSDRDTEAFF. The CDR3, as DNA: TGTGCCAGTTCCGACAGGGACACTGAAGCTTTCTTT.

The table lists this clone with a few counts. The chain links TRBV10-3 to TRBJ2-7; D remains unclear. The CDR3 contains 11 residues. Germline loops: CDR1 ENHRY, CDR2 SYGVKD. Trimming cost V 8 bases and J 3 bases, with 8 bases left between them. This chain's CDR3 is CAIGGNYEQYF. CDR3 coding DNA: TGTGCCATCGGCGGAAACTACGAGCAGTACTTC.

Worth noting for this clone: It is unclear where the CDR3 begins or ends on the DNA, so no DNA is shown, and the CDR3 is as TCRdb lists it. The chain employs TRBV9 and TRBJ2-5; the D call TRBD1 from the table was never checked on the DNA. Both ends counted, the CDR3 spans 14 residues. Germline lookup yields CDR1 SGDLS and CDR2 YYNGEE. CDR3 amino acids: CASSVATGTGDLYF.

This sequence joins TRBV28 and TRBJ1-1; the D gene is possibly TRBD1 (5 bases). CDR1 MDHEN and CDR2 SYDVKM come from the germline V gene. CDR3 length: 13 residues. V lost 6 bases and J lost 4, with 12 bases in between. CDR3 DNA: TGTGCCAGCAGACCCAGGGAGATCACTGAAGCTTTCTTT. Its translation is CASRPREITEAFF.

The chain joins TRBV27 to TRBJ2-7; D unclear. The CDR3 is made up of 14 amino acids. The germline gives CDR1 MNHEY, CDR2 SMNVEV (reference sequence). The V gene lost 5 bases and the J gene lost 5 bases, with 16 bases spanning the gap. The CDR3, as DNA: TGTGCCAGCAGTCCTCCCTGGGGATCGCACGAGCAGTACTTC. It translates to CASSPPWGSHEQYF.

This rearrangement joins TRBV20-1 to TRBJ2-1, with 8 bases lining up with TRBD2. The V gene's germline CDR1 is DFQATT and CDR2 SNEGSKA (reference sequence). The CDR3 totals 11 residues. Trimming at V came to 5 bases and at J to 9 bases, leaving 3 bases not matched to a gene. The CDR3 bases are TGCAGTGCTTTGACTAGCGTTGAGCAGTTCTTC. This sequence encodes CSALTSVEQFF.

This clone was seen once. The chain joins TRBV18 to TRBJ1-6; a possible D gene is TRBD1 (5 bases). Trimming cost V 0 bases and J 10 bases, with 16 bases left between them. The germline V gene encodes CDR1 KGHSH and CDR2 LQKENI. There are 16 residues in the CDR3. This chain's CDR3 is CASSPPEHGGQSPLHF. The CDR3 region has the DNA TGTGCCAGCTCACCACCTGAACACGGAGGACAATCACCCCTCCACTTT.

The CDR3 region has the DNA TGCGCCAGCAGCCCGACGGGTACCGGGGAGCTGTTTTTT. Translated: CASSPTGTGELFF. The J gene is TRBJ2-2, the V gene TRBV4-3; D gene ambiguous. Germline V CDR1 and CDR2: LGHNA, YSLEER. Trimming took 4 bases from V and 5 from J, leaving 8 bases between them. The length of the CDR3 is 13 residues.

The genes are TRBV6-1 and TRBJ1-5; D gene ambiguous. CDR1 is MNHNS, CDR2 SASEGT, per germline. This CDR3 has 15 amino acids. Trimming left V 0 bases short and J 9 bases short, with 15 bases between. In DNA form, the CDR3 reads TGTGCCAGCAGTGAAGCGCCAACCGCTCGACGGCCCCAGCATTTT. Translated: CASSEAPTARRPQHF.

The chain recombines TRBV7-9 with TRBJ2-7; no reliable D call. Trimming stripped 3 bases from V and 3 bases from J, with 15 bases between. Germline V gene data show CDR1 as SEHNR and CDR2 as FQNEAQ (reference sequence). The CDR3 totals 15 residues. This chain's CDR3 is CASSFGPPNYYEQYF. DNA of the CDR3: TGTGCCAGCAGCTTTGGGCCACCAAACTACTACGAGCAGTACTTC.

The chain is built from TRBV5-4 and TRBJ2-5, with a weak D call TRBD2 (7 bases). CDR1 is SGHNT and CDR2 is YYREEE in the germline V gene (reference sequence). The V and J ends lost 0 bases and 5 bases respectively, with 20 bases between them. The CDR3 runs to 17 residues. The CDR3 sequence is CASSLAGIGGGLETQYF. The CDR3 bases are TGTGCCAGCAGCTTGGCTGGTATAGGGGGGGGGTTGGAGACCCAGTACTTC.

This sequence joins TRBV9 and TRBJ2-1; no reliable D call. From germline, CDR1 is SGDLS and CDR2 YYNGEE. The CDR3 is 14 amino acids. V shed 3 bases and J shed 3 bases, with 10 bases lying between them. DNA for the CDR3: TGTGCCAGCAGCGCTAGGCCCGTCTACAATGAGCAGTTCTTC. Translated, it gives CASSARPVYNEQFF. Complete variable domain (other parts from reference TRBV9 and TRBJ2-1): DSGVTQTPKHLITATGQRVTLRCSPRSGDLSVYWYQQSLDQGLQFLIQYYNGEERAKGNILERFSAQQFPDLHSELNLSSLELGDSALYFCASSARPVYNEQFFGPGTRLTVL.

The chain combines TRBV9 with TRBJ2-3; no reliable D call. The CDR3 spans 13 residues. The germline V and J ends were trimmed by 4 bases and 2 bases, with 8 bases remaining between them. The germline V gene has CDR1 SGDLS and CDR2 YYNGEE. CDR3 loop: CASSSPNTDTQYF. DNA for the CDR3: TGTGCCAGCAGCTCCCCGAACACAGATACGCAGTATTTT.

The chain uses TRBV7-3 and TRBJ2-7, with D tentatively TRBD1 (5 bases). The CDR3 length is 13 residues. V was clipped by 3 bases and J by 6 bases, with 12 bases between them. Germline V gene data show CDR1 as SGHTA and CDR2 as FQGTGA. In nucleotides, the CDR3 is TGTGCCAGCAGCTTTACCCAGGGTAGCGAGCAGTACTTC. This gives the protein CASSFTQGSEQYF.

This clone was counted a single time. V usage is TRBV4-2 and J usage is TRBJ2-7, with 8 positions matching TRBD1. The CDR3 sequence is 16 residues long. V dropped 3 bases and J dropped 3; count of bases not matched to a gene: 10. Germline CDR1 LGHNA, CDR2 YNFKEQ. CDR3 in DNA: TGTGCCAGCAGCCACGGCCAGGGACAGGCCCTCTACGAGCAGTACTTC. It translates to CASSHGQGQALYEQYF.